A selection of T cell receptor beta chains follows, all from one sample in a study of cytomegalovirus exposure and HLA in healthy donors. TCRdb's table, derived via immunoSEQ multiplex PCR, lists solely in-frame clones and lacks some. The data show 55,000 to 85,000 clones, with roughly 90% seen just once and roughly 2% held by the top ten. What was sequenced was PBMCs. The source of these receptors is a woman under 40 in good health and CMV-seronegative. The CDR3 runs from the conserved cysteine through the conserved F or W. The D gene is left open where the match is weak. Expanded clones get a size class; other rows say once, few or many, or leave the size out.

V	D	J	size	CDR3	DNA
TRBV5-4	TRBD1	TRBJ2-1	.	CASSLDAGTGNYNEQFF	TGTGCCAGCAGCTTGGATGCCGGGACAGGGAACTACAATGAGCAGTTCTTC
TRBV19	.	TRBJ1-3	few	CASSNRVGPNTIYF	TGTGCCAGTAGTAACAGGGTCGGACCGAACACCATATATTTT
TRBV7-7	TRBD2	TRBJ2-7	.	CASSPSSGSRYEQYF	TGTGCTAGCAGCCCTTCTAGCGGGAGTCGTTACGAGCAGTACTTC
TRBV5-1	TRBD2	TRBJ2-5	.	CASSPGLAGRETQYF	TGCGCCAGCAGTCCAGGACTAGCGGGACGGGAGACCCAGTACTTC
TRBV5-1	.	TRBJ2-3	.	CASSQPQGIGTDTQYF	TGCGCCAGCAGCCAACCGCAGGGGATTGGGACAGATACGCAGTATTTT
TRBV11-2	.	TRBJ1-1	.	CASSRNPGTEAFF	TGTGCCAGCAGCAGGAACCCGGGAACTGAAGCTTTCTTT
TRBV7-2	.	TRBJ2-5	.	CASSLARDPLGETQYF	TGTGCCAGCAGCTTAGCGCGGGACCCTTTGGGAGAGACCCAGTACTTC
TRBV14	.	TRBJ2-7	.	CASSRTSTYEQYF	TGTGCCAGCAGCCGGACTTCAACCTACGAGCAGTACTTC
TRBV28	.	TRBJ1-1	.	CASSSHRGNTEAFF	TGTGCCAGCAGTTCTCATCGGGGAAACACTGAAGCTTTCTTT
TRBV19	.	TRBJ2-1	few	CASSSPDKVYNEQFF	TGTGCCAGTAGTTCCCCGGACAAGGTCTACAATGAGCAGTTCTTC
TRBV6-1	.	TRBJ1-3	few	CASSEFRSSGNTIYF	TGTGCCAGCAGTGAATTCAGGTCCTCTGGAAACACCATATATTTT
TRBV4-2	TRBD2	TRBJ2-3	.	CASSQVAGGGTDTQYF	TGTGCCAGCAGCCAAGTAGCGGGAGGGGGGACAGATACGCAGTATTTT
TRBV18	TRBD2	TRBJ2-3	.	CASSPTSGRSDTQYF	TGTGCCAGCTCACCTACTAGCGGGAGGTCGGATACGCAGTATTTT
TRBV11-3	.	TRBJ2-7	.	CASIISSYPYEQYF	TGTGCCAGCATCATATCTAGCTACCCCTACGAGCAGTACTTC
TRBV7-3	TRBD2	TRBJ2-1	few	CASSLTSARYNEQFF	TGTGCCAGCAGCCTAACTAGCGCCAGGTACAATGAGCAGTTCTTC
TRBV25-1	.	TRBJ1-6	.	CASRGVENSPLHF	TGTGCCAGCAGAGGGGTTGAGAATTCACCCCTCCACTTT
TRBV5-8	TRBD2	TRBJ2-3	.	CASSLDGGTDTQYF	TGTGCCAGCAGCTTGGACGGGGGGACAGATACGCAGTATTTT
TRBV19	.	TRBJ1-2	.	CASSHSYYGYTF	TGTGCCAGTAGCCACAGTTACTATGGCTACACCTTC
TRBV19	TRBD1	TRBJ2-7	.	CASSIGRQGYEQYF	TGTGCCAGTAGTATCGGCCGACAGGGCTACGAGCAGTACTTC
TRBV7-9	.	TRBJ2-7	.	CASSSGLSNSYEQYF	TGTGCCAGCAGCTCGGGACTTTCTAACTCCTACGAGCAGTACTTC
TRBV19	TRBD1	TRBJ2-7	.	CASTLRDSPYEQYF	TGTGCCAGTACCCTCCGGGACAGCCCCTACGAGCAGTACTTC
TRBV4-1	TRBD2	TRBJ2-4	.	CASSQGPSGRTGAKNIQYF	TGCGCCAGCAGCCAAGGGCCTAGCGGGAGGACTGGGGCCAAAAACATTCAGTACTTC